These 32 T cell receptor beta chains share one sample of origin, sequenced in a study of human T cells and chemical hapten exposure. From whole blood left unfractionated, total RNA was extracted. Attachment of unique molecular identifiers to individual cDNA molecules was performed in the library. From the reads, TCRdb called clonotypes with MiXCR, one entry per CDR3 protein. The table includes around 120,000 distinct CDR3 sequences, over 7.5% detected once. The source material was whole blood. The receptor set was obtained from a human donor in good health. Some clones in this sample may be carry-over from other donors' samples.

The genes are TRBV3-1 and TRBJ2-7; D tentatively fits TRBD1 or TRBD2 (5 bases each). Germline V gene sequence: CDR1 LGHDT, CDR2 YNNKEL (reference sequence). The CDR3 extends over 16 amino acids. The V end was cut by 3 bases, the J end by 1 base, with 16 bases between. CDR3 region: CASSQGGQGTSYEQYF. CDR3 coding DNA: TGTGCCAGCAGCCAGGGCGGGCAGGGAACGTCCTACGAGCAGTACTTC.

This clonotype came up many times. The V and J genes are TRBV3-1 and TRBJ1-6; 9 nucleotides line up with TRBD1. This CDR3 comprises 16 residues. Germline CDR1 LGHDT, CDR2 YNNKEL (reference sequence). J gave up 7 bases and V 4 bases, and 8 bases lay outside the gene matches. CDR3 protein: CASSRNLGQGNSPLHF. The CDR3 region has the DNA TGTGCCAGCAGCCGCAACCTGGGACAGGGAAATTCACCCCTCCACTTT.

There are many counts of this clonotype. V is TRBV29-1 and J is TRBJ2-7, with D perhaps TRBD2 (5 bases). Germline loops: CDR1 SQVTM, CDR2 ANQGSEA. CDR3 length: 15 amino acids. The V gene lost 1 base and the J gene lost 3 bases, with 16 bases spanning the gap. The CDR3 region has the DNA TGCAGCGTTGAAGGCGTCACCAGCGGTGACTACGAGCAGTACTTC. This sequence encodes CSVEGVTSGDYEQYF.

This clonotype was recorded at least ten times. CDR3 protein: CSVGYYNEQFF. CDR3 nucleotides: TGCAGCGTGGGATACTACAATGAGCAGTTCTTC. V usage is TRBV29-1 and J usage is TRBJ2-1; D unresolved. The germline V and J ends were trimmed by 6 bases and 3 bases, with 6 bases remaining between them. This CDR3 has 11 residues. The germline V gene encodes CDR1 SQVTM and CDR2 ANQGSEA.

This clonotype occurred many times. The chain recombines TRBV20-1 with TRBJ2-3; TRBD2 matches 12 bases. Germline assignment: CDR1 DFQATT and CDR2 SNEGSKA (reference sequence). This CDR3 is 16 amino acids long. The CDR3 protein is CSSSGGASVSTDTQYF. CDR3 coding DNA: TGCAGCTCTAGCGGGGGGGCTTCAGTGAGCACAGATACGCAGTATTTT.

There are many counts of this clonotype. The rearrangement links TRBV30 to TRBJ1-2; D is ambiguous. In germline, CDR1 is GTSNPN, CDR2 SVGIG (reference sequence). This CDR3 has 10 residues. Trimming took 5 bases from V and 4 from J, leaving 5 bases between them. CDR3 bases: TGTGCCTGGGCCAGCTATGGCTACACCTTC. Protein product: CAWASYGYTF.

The chain recombines TRBV5-4 with TRBJ1-4; a weak D match, TRBD1 (5 bases). CDR3 size: 16 residues. CDR1 SGHNT and CDR2 YYREEE come from the germline V gene (reference sequence). Trimming removed 0 bases from V and 0 bases from J, with 9 bases in between. The CDR3 DNA is TGTGCCAGCAGCTTGGACCCCAGGGCAACTAATGAAAAACTGTTTTTT. Translating gives CASSLDPRATNEKLFF.

This clonotype was seen ten or more times. J is TRBJ1-4 and V is TRBV18; TRBD1 matches at 11 bases. Germline V gene sequence: CDR1 KGHSH, CDR2 LQKENI. V trimming: 6 bases; J trimming: 6 bases; junction bases outside the gene matches: 0. CDR3 length equals 13 residues. DNA of the CDR3: TGTGCCAGCTCGGGACAGGGGGATGAAAAACTGTTTTTT. Protein product: CASSGQGDEKLFF.

In nucleotides, the CDR3 is TGTGCCAGCAGTGATCCGACTAGCGGGAGACCCGCAGATACGCAGTATTTT. It yields the protein CASSDPTSGRPADTQYF. The V and J genes are TRBV2 and TRBJ2-3; TRBD2 agrees at 12 bases. The V gene's germline CDR1 is SNHLY and CDR2 FYNNEI. The CDR3 length is 17 residues. V trimming: 3 bases; J trimming: 4 bases; junction bases outside the gene matches: 8.

The chain joins TRBV29-1 to TRBJ2-7, with 7 bases fitting TRBD1. The CDR3 contains 13 residues. Trimming took 7 bases from V and 6 from J; bases not matched to a gene: 12. Germline V gives CDR1 SQVTM, CDR2 ANQGSEA. For the CDR3, the DNA is TGCAGCGCCGGTACCGGGACAGAGGGCGAGCAGTACTTC. Amino acids: CSAGTGTEGEQYF.

The genes are TRBV7-6 and TRBJ2-3, with 7 bases fitting TRBD1. Germline CDR1 and CDR2: SGHVS and FNYEAQ. CDR3 length: 17 amino acids. The ends lost 1 base at V and 0 bases at J; junction bases unmatched: 7. The CDR3 loop reads CASSLEPGTASTDTQYF. In nucleotides, the CDR3 is TGTGCCAGCAGCTTAGAACCCGGGACAGCTAGCACAGATACGCAGTATTTT.

This clonotype showed up many times. The chain has TRBV20-1 and TRBJ1-4; D is possibly TRBD1 (6 bases). Germline lookup yields CDR1 DFQATT and CDR2 SNEGSKA (reference sequence). V lost 1 base and J 2 bases, leaving 14 bases between the germline ends. The CDR3 covers 16 residues. CDR3 DNA: TGCAGTGCTAGAGGGGCACAGGGTTTGACTAATGAAAAACTGTTTTTT. Protein: CSARGAQGLTNEKLFF.

This clonotype has only a few counts. This chain connects TRBV6-2 or TRBV6-3 to TRBJ2-1; the match to TRBD2 covers 11 bases. Per the germline V gene, CDR1 is MNHEY and CDR2 is SVGEGT. The CDR3 has 17 residues. V gave up 3 bases and J gave up 6 bases; unmatched junction bases: 10. The CDR3 loop is CASSYSFSGRAGNEQFF. The CDR3 DNA is TGTGCCAGCAGTTATAGCTTTAGCGGGAGGGCCGGCAATGAGCAGTTCTTC.

This clonotype came up a few times. J is TRBJ2-3 and V is TRBV29-1; 10 bases match TRBD2. The CDR3 loop spans 19 amino acids. In germline, CDR1 is SQVTM, CDR2 ANQGSEA. V dropped 1 base and J dropped 1; count of bases not matched to a gene: 14. The CDR3 spells CSVEARPGLATIGTDTQYF. The CDR3 coding sequence is TGCAGCGTTGAAGCCCGGCCGGGACTAGCGACGATTGGCACAGATACGCAGTATTTT.

In this sample, this clonotype turned up many times. The chain combines TRBV19 with TRBJ1-4; no clear D gene. The CDR3 runs to 15 residues. The germline V gene encodes CDR1 LNHDA and CDR2 SQIVND (reference sequence). V was clipped by 5 bases and J by 0 bases, with 10 bases between them. This CDR3 is CASSPRRATNEKLFF. DNA for the CDR3: TGTGCCAGTAGTCCCCGGCGTGCAACTAATGAAAAACTGTTTTTT.

V is TRBV29-1 and J is TRBJ2-2; D might be TRBD1 or TRBD2, each matching 5 bases. This CDR3 has 13 amino acids. Trimming removed 0 bases from V and 8 bases from J, with 10 bases in between. CDR1 SQVTM and CDR2 ANQGSEA come from the germline V gene. This CDR3 reads CSVEERGGGELFF. The CDR3 DNA follows: TGCAGCGTTGAAGAAAGGGGCGGGGGGGAGCTGTTTTTT.

The CDR3 sequence is CATSDRDRGRDTQYF. CDR3 coding DNA: TGTGCCACCAGTGACCGGGACAGGGGGCGAGATACGCAGTATTTT. V usage is TRBV24-1 and J usage is TRBJ2-3; TRBD1 matches at 12 bases. V lost 4 bases to trimming and J lost 5 bases; unmatched junction nucleotides: 3. From germline, CDR1 is KGHDR and CDR2 SFDVKD. This CDR3 is 15 amino acids long.

The chain joins TRBV12-3 or TRBV12-4 to TRBJ2-7, with 9 bases lining up with TRBD1. Trimming at V came to 1 base and at J to 0 bases, leaving 7 bases not matched to a gene. CDR3 length: 17 amino acids. The CDR3 protein is CASSLGWGQGVSYEQYF. The DNA for the CDR3 is TGTGCCAGCAGTTTAGGTTGGGGACAGGGCGTCTCCTACGAGCAGTACTTC.

As regards this clonotype: At one of its ends the junction is not consistent with the germline gene, which may arise from a read error. The chain joins TRBV6-5 to TRBJ1-1; a weak D match, TRBD1 (5 bases). CDR3 length: 14 amino acids. Germline V CDR1 and CDR2: MNHEY, SVGAGI. CDR3: CASSYSGVGTEAFF. CDR3 DNA sequence: TGTGCCAGCAGTTACTCGGGCGTGGGGACTGAAGCCTTCTTT.

This clonotype was observed at least ten times. V is TRBV18 and J is TRBJ2-1; D perhaps matches TRBD2 (5 bases). CDR1 is KGHSH, CDR2 LQKENI, per germline. Trimming removed 6 bases from V and 10 bases from J, with 13 bases in between. The CDR3 is made up of 12 amino acids. In DNA form, the CDR3 reads TGTGCCAGCTCTCCCGGGGAATCCGAGCAGTTCTTC. Its protein product is CASSPGESEQFF. Based on the CDR3 plus reference TRBV18 and TRBJ2-1, the full variable domain is NAGVMQNPRHLVRRRGQEARLRCSPMKGHSHVYWYRQLPEEGLKFMVYLQKENIIDESGMPKERFSAEFPKEGPSILRIQQVVRGDSAAYFCASSPGESEQFFGPGTRLTVL.

The sample holds a few counts of this clonotype. The chain carries TRBV7-2 and TRBJ2-7, with 7 bases aligning to TRBD2. The CDR3 totals 16 residues. The germline CDR1 and CDR2 sequences are SGHTA and FQGNSA. V was clipped by 5 bases and J by 4 bases; unmatched bases: 14. CDR3: CASSPGKEWREYEQYF. CDR3 nucleotides: TGTGCCAGCAGCCCCGGCAAAGAGTGGCGGGAGTACGAGCAGTACTTC. The full variable domain, completed using reference TRBV7-2 and TRBJ2-7, is GAGVSQSPSNKVTEKGKDVELRCDPISGHTALYWYRQSLGQGLEFLIYFQGNSAPDKSGLPSDRFSAERTGGSVSTLTIQRTQQEDSAVYLCASSPGKEWREYEQYFGPGTRLTVT.

This clonotype was found many times. The chain employs TRBV11-2 and TRBJ1-1; TRBD1 matches at 8 bases. The CDR3 runs 16 residues. The V segment lost 0 bases and the J segment 5 bases; nucleotides outside the gene matches: 8. From germline, CDR1 is SGHAT and CDR2 FQNNGV. The CDR3 reads CASSLDPRTGRTEAFF. For the CDR3, the DNA is TGTGCCAGCAGCTTAGACCCTCGGACAGGGAGGACTGAAGCTTTCTTT.

This clonotype was counted between two and nine times. V and J are TRBV9 and TRBJ2-1; 8 positions match TRBD2. J was trimmed by 2 bases and V by 6 bases; bases with no gene match: 10. CDR3 length equals 16 residues. Germline loops: CDR1 SGDLS, CDR2 YYNGEE. This chain's CDR3 is CASTSSGGPPYNEQFF. The CDR3 region has the DNA TGTGCCAGCACCTCCAGCGGGGGCCCTCCCTACAATGAGCAGTTCTTC.

This clonotype was detected ten times or more. In nucleotides, the CDR3 is TGTGCCAGCAGTTACTCCGGACTAGGGCTTGACGAGCAGTACTTC. Its protein product is CASSYSGLGLDEQYF. This rearrangement joins TRBV6-6 to TRBJ2-7; 7 bases are shared with TRBD2. Losses at the gene ends were 0 bases for V and 5 bases for J; bases not matched to a gene: 7. The CDR3 consists of 15 residues. Germline lookup yields CDR1 MNHNY and CDR2 SVGAGI (reference sequence).

This clonotype was seen more than once but under ten times. The chain combines TRBV2 with TRBJ2-1, with 8 positions matching TRBD2. The J segment lost 12 bases and the V segment lost 0 bases, leaving 10 bases of the junction unmatched. The germline V gene encodes CDR1 SNHLY and CDR2 FYNNEI. The CDR3 has 15 amino acids. The DNA for the CDR3 is TGTGCCAGCAGTGAAGCGCGGGGGGACACCGGCTTGCAGTTCTTC. It translates to CASSEARGDTGLQFF.

This clonotype was observed at least ten times. CDR3 protein: CSALGDGNQPQHF. Written as DNA, the CDR3 is TGCAGTGCCCTAGGGGACGGCAATCAGCCCCAGCATTTT. The V call is TRBV20-1, the J call TRBJ1-5; D perhaps matches TRBD1 (5 bases). Per germline, CDR1 DFQATT and CDR2 SNEGSKA (reference sequence). V dropped 6 bases and J dropped 2 bases, with 11 bases sitting between them. The CDR3 contains 13 residues.

The genes are TRBV10-3 and TRBJ2-5; the match to TRBD1 covers 9 bases. Germline V gene sequence: CDR1 ENHRY, CDR2 SYGVKD. CDR3 size: 13 residues. The J segment lost 3 bases and the V segment lost 4 bases, leaving 0 bases of the junction unmatched. The CDR3 here is CAISGTGEETQYF. In nucleotides, the CDR3 is TGTGCCATCAGTGGGACAGGGGAAGAGACCCAGTACTTC.

This clonotype was observed a handful of times. The rearrangement links TRBV5-4 to TRBJ2-5; 13 positions match TRBD2. This CDR3 is 17 amino acids long. Germline V gene data show CDR1 as SGHNT and CDR2 as YYREEE (reference sequence). The trim removed 3 bases at V and 2 bases at J, leaving 7 bases unmatched. The CDR3 nucleotides are TGTGCCAGCAGCTCCGGCCTGACTAGCGGGGGGCAAGAGACCCAGTACTTC. This codes for CASSSGLTSGGQETQYF.

This clonotype was seen only a few times. The rearrangement links TRBV27 to TRBJ1-1; D is possibly TRBD1 (5 bases). Germline-derived CDR1 and CDR2 are MNHEY and SMNVEV (reference sequence). This CDR3 contains 13 residues. V lost 8 bases to trimming and J lost 0 bases, with 10 bases between them. The CDR3 nucleotides are TGTGCCAGCCGGGACGGATTGAACACTGAAGCTTTCTTT. Translating it yields CASRDGLNTEAFF.

V gene TRBV27 combines with J gene TRBJ2-7; D is uncertain. The germline V gene encodes CDR1 MNHEY and CDR2 SMNVEV (reference sequence). The V end was cut by 3 bases, the J end by 0 bases, with 9 bases between. The CDR3 covers 14 residues. The CDR3 region is CASSFAPSSYEQYF. CDR3 DNA sequence: TGTGCCAGCAGTTTCGCACCGAGCTCCTACGAGCAGTACTTC.

This clonotype showed up many times. The chain uses TRBV29-1 and TRBJ1-1; D is perhaps TRBD1 (5 bases). This CDR3 contains 14 residues. Trimming took off 6 bases at V and 2 bases at J, with 16 bases between the two ends. CDR1 SQVTM and CDR2 ANQGSEA come from the germline V gene. CDR3 protein: CSVVQMGVNTEAFF. The CDR3 nucleotides are TGCAGCGTGGTGCAGATGGGGGTAAACACTGAAGCTTTCTTT. Combining the CDR3 with reference TRBV29-1 and TRBJ1-1 gives the whole variable domain SAVISQKPSRDICQRGTSLTIQCQVDSQVTMMFWYRQQPGQSLTLIATANQGSEATYESGFVIDKFPISRPNLTFSTLTVSNMSPEDSSIYLCSVVQMGVNTEAFFGQGTRLTVV.

At least ten counts were recorded for this clonotype. V and J are TRBV10-3 and TRBJ1-3; D unclear. The V and J ends lost 1 base and 4 bases respectively, with 2 bases between them. Germline-derived CDR1 and CDR2 are ENHRY and SYGVKD. There are 12 residues in the CDR3. CDR3 region: CAISELGNTIYF. For the CDR3, the DNA is TGTGCCATCAGTGAGTTGGGAAACACCATATATTTT.